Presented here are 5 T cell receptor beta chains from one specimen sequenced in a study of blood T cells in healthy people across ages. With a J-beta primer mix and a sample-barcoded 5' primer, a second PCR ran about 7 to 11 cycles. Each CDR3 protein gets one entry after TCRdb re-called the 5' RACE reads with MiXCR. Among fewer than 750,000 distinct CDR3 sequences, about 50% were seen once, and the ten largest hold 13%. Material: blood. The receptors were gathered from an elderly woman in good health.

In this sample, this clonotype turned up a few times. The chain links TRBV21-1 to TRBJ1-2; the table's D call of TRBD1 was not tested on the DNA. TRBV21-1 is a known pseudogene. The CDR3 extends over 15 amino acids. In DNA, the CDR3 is TGTGCCAGCAGCCTCCTAACAGGGGGCTTTGATGGCTACACCTTC. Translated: CASSLLTGGFDGYTF.

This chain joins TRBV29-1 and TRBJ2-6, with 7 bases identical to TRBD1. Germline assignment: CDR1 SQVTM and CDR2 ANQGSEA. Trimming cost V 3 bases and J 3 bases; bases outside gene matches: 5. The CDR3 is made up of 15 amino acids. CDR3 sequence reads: CSVESRGLGANVLTF. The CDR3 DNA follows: TGCAGCGTTGAGTCTAGGGGGCTTGGGGCCAACGTCCTGACTTTC.

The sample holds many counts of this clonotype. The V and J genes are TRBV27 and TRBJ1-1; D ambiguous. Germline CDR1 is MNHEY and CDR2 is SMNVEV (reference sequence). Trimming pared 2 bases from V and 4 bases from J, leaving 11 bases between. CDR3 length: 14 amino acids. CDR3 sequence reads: CASSLGGVSTEAFF. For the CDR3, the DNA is TGTGCCAGCAGTTTAGGCGGGGTGAGCACTGAAGCTTTCTTT.

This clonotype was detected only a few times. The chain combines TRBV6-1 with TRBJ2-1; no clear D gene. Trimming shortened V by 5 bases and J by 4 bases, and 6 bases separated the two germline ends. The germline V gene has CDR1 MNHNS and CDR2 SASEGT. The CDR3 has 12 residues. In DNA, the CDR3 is TGTGCCAGCAGTATGGGATACAATGAGCAGTTCTTC. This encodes CASSMGYNEQFF.

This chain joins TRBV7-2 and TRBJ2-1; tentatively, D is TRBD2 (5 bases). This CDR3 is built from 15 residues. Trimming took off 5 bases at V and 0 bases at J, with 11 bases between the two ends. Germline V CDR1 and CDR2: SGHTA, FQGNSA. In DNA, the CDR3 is TGTGCCAGCAGCCCCGGGATAACCTCCTACAATGAGCAGTTCTTC. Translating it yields CASSPGITSYNEQFF.